This TCR beta chain was recovered during a study of monozygotic twins with inflammatory bowel disease. This CDR3 comprises 15 residues. Germline V gene data show CDR1 as MDHEN and CDR2 as SYDVKM. Researchers put TCRalpha and TCRbeta cDNA through two nested PCRs lasting about 17 and 10 cycles. TCRdb derives one entry per CDR3 protein from the 5' RACE reads, leaving out DNA. The ten top clones account for about 2.2%, within a sample of 350,000 to 500,000 distinct CDR3 sequences. The chain couples TRBV28 to TRBJ2-6; TCRdb returns TRBD1, unconfirmable since there is no DNA. This TCR was sampled from a human donor with ulcerative colitis or Crohn's disease, or a healthy co-twin of an affected twin (not recorded which). Sequenced material: blood. The CDR3 protein is CASNGASSGANVLTF.